The rows below give T cell receptor beta chains drawn from one sample of a study of cytomegalovirus exposure and HLA in healthy donors. Produced via immunoSEQ multiplex PCR; TCRdb's table is partial and in-frame only. The sample includes a few hundred thousand clones, about nine tenths of them seen just once. Source material: PBMCs. Receptors originate from a girl aged 2 to 10 in good health and CMV-seronegative. Both conserved end residues are part of each CDR3. The D gene is left open where the match is weak. Part of the rows lack a size; the others show once, few, many or a class for expanded clones.

d_gene | j_gene | abundance | v_gene | CDR3aa | CDR3nt
NA | TRBJ1-4 | NA | TRBV28 | CASSRGSKGEKLFF | TGTGCCAGCAGCAGGGGTTCCAAAGGAGAAAAACTGTTTTTT
TRBD2 | TRBJ2-5 | NA | TRBV5-1 | CASSLVGLAGLETQYF | TGCGCCAGCAGCTTGGTGGGACTAGCGGGGTTAGAGACCCAGTACTTC
TRBD2 | TRBJ2-2 | NA | TRBV19 | CATNSGGPPGTGELFF | TGTGCCACCAATAGCGGGGGGCCTCCGGGCACCGGGGAGCTGTTTTTT
TRBD2 | TRBJ2-7 | NA | TRBV14 | CASSQAGGPYEQYF | TGTGCCAGCAGCCAAGCGGGAGGGCCCTACGAGCAGTACTTC
TRBD1 | TRBJ2-5 | NA | TRBV13 | CASSPRGQTSQETQYF | TGTGCCAGCAGCCCCCGGGGACAGACAAGCCAAGAGACCCAGTACTTC
NA | TRBJ2-2 | NA | TRBV7-8 | CASSLTGIGELFF | TGTGCCAGCAGCCTAACAGGGATCGGGGAGCTGTTTTTT
TRBD1 | TRBJ1-6 | NA | TRBV2 | CASSGQGASFTLHF | TGTGCCAGCAGTGGACAGGGGGCATCATTCACCCTCCACTTT
TRBD1 | TRBJ1-1 | once | TRBV11-1 | CASNQDRFKAEAFF | TGTGCCAGCAACCAGGACAGGTTCAAAGCTGAAGCTTTCTTT
TRBD2 | TRBJ2-1 | NA | TRBV7-9 | CASRHTSGAYNEQFF | TGTGCCAGCAGGCACACTAGCGGGGCCTACAATGAGCAGTTCTTC
NA | TRBJ2-2 | once | TRBV15 | CATSRALQTRRTGELFF | TGTGCCACCAGCCGCGCACTGCAGACTAGACGCACCGGGGAGCTGTTTTTT
NA | TRBJ2-7 | NA | TRBV7-9 | CASSQLQVNYEQYF | TGTGCCAGCAGCCAGCTACAGGTGAACTACGAGCAGTACTTC
NA | TRBJ1-4 | NA | TRBV7-9 | CASSLGAGVSTNEKLFF | TGTGCCAGCAGCTTAGGGGCAGGGGTATCGACTAATGAAAAACTGTTTTTT
NA | TRBJ1-2 | NA | TRBV6-5 | CASSYQGGYGYTF | TGTGCCAGCAGTTATCAGGGAGGCTATGGCTACACCTTC
NA | TRBJ2-1 | NA | TRBV5-4 | CASSLSYGGNEQFF | TGTGCCAGCAGCTTGTCTTACGGCGGTAATGAGCAGTTCTTC
NA | TRBJ1-2 | NA | TRBV19 | CASSGTPNYGYTF | TGTGCCAGTAGTGGGACACCTAACTATGGCTACACCTTC
TRBD2 | TRBJ2-5 | NA | TRBV29-1 | CSVSGGAGETQYF | TGCAGCGTTAGCGGGGGGGCGGGGGAGACCCAGTACTTC
NA | TRBJ2-1 | once | TRBV29-1 | CSVDVPGVYNEQFF | TGCAGCGTTGACGTCCCGGGAGTCTACAATGAGCAGTTCTTC
TRBD1 | TRBJ2-7 | NA | TRBV19 | CASRDTQGAAYEQYF | TGTGCCAGTAGGGACACACAGGGGGCGGCCTACGAGCAGTACTTC
NA | TRBJ1-2 | NA | TRBV30 | CAWLGSGYTF | TGTGCCTGGCTAGGCTCTGGCTACACCTTC
NA | TRBJ1-2 | once | TRBV6-5 | CASSLGPGGEGGYTF | TGTGCCAGCAGCCTGGGCCCCGGCGGGGAAGGAGGCTACACCTTC
NA | TRBJ1-1 | few | TRBV29-1 | CSVENYGQHTEAFF | TGCAGCGTTGAGAATTACGGACAGCACACTGAAGCTTTCTTT
TRBD2 | TRBJ2-3 | NA | TRBV11-2 | CASNGGASGYTDTQYF | TGTGCCAGCAATGGTGGGGCTAGCGGTTACACAGATACGCAGTATTTT
TRBD1 | TRBJ2-7 | NA | TRBV7-2 | CASNSGQGHEQYF | TGTGCCAGCAACTCAGGACAGGGCCACGAGCAGTACTTC
TRBD1 | TRBJ1-1 | NA | TRBV9 | CASSPRPGTGPNTEAFF | TGTGCCAGCAGCCCACGTCCCGGGACAGGCCCGAACACTGAAGCTTTCTTT
TRBD2 | TRBJ2-1 | NA | TRBV5-1 | CASLLAGPYNEQFF | TGCGCCAGCCTTCTAGCGGGACCATACAATGAGCAGTTCTTC